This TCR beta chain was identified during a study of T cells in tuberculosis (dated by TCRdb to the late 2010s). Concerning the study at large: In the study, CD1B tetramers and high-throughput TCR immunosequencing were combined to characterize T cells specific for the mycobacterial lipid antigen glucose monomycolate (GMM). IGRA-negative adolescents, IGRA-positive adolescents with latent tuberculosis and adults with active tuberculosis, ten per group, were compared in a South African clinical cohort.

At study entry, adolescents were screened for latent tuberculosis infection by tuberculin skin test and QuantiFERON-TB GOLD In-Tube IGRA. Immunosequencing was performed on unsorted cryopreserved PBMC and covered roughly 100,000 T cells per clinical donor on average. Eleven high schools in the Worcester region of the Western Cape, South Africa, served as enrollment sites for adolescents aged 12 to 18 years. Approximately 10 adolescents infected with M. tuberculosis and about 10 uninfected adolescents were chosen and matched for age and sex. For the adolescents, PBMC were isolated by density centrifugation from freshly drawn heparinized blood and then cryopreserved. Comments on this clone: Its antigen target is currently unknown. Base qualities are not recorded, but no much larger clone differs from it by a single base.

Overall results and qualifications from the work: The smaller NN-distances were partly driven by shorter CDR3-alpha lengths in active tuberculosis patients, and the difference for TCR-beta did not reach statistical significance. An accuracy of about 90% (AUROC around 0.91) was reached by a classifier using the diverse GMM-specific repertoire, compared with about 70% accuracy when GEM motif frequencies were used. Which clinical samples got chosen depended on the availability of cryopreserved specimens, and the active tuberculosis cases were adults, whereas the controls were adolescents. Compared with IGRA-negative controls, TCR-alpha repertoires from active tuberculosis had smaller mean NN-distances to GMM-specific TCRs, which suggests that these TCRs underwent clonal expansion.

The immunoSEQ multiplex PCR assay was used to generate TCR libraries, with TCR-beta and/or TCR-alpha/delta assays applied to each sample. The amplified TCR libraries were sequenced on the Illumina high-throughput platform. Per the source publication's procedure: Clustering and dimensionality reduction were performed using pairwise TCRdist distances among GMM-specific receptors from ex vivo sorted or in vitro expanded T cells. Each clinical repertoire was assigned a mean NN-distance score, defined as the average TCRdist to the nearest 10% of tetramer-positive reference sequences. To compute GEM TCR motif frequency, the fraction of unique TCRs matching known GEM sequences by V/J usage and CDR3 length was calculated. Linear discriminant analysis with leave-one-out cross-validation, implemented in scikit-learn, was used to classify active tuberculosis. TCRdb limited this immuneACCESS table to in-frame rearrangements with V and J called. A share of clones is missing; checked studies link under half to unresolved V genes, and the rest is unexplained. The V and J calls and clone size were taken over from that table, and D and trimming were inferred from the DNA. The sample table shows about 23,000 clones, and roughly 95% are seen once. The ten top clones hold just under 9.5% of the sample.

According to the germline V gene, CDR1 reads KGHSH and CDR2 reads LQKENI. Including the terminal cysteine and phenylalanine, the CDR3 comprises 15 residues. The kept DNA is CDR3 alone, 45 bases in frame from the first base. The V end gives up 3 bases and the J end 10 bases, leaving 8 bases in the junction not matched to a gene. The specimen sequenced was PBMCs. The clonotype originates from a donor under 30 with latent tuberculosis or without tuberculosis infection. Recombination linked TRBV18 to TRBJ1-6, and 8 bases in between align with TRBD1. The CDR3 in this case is CASSPIDRGGSPLHF. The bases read TGTGCCAGCTCACCGATAGACAGGGGAGGATCACCCCTCCACTTT.